What follows are 5 T cell receptor beta chains derived from one specimen sequenced in a study of blood T cell repertoires in COVID-19. The table came from immunoSEQ multiplex PCR; TCRdb's copy has only in-frame clones and leaves some out. The sample has about 100,000 clones; approximately 88% are singletons. Source material: peripheral blood. The source of these receptors is a woman in her sixties or seventies with acute or convalescent COVID-19.

The CDR3 region is CASSLGTSGGAGGELFF. CDR3 in DNA: TGCGCCAGCAGCCTCGGGACTAGCGGGGGGGCCGGCGGGGAGCTGTTTTTT. This chain joins TRBV5-1 and TRBJ2-2, with 16 bases that match TRBD2. Trimming removed 4 bases from V and 7 bases from J; junction bases left unmatched: 7. The CDR3 spans 17 residues. Germline V CDR1 and CDR2: SGHRS, YFSETQ.

This rearrangement joins TRBV2 to TRBJ1-1; D gene uncertain. The CDR3 has 13 residues. CDR1 is SNHLY and CDR2 is FYNNEI in the germline V gene. V was shortened by 6 bases and J by 4 bases, with 12 bases between the two germline ends. DNA for the CDR3: TGTGCCAGCAGGCTCTCCTGGAGCACTGAAGCTTTCTTT. Translated: CASRLSWSTEAFF.

V usage is TRBV7-2 and J usage is TRBJ2-1; a possible D gene is TRBD1 (5 bases). V was cut by 10 bases and J by 0 bases, with 10 bases left in between. Looked up from germline, CDR1 is SGHTA and CDR2 is FQGNSA. The CDR3 covers 13 residues. The CDR3 DNA follows: TGTGCCATAAGACAGAGCTCCTACAATGAGCAGTTCTTC. Amino acids: CAIRQSSYNEQFF.

This clone was seen a handful of times. This chain links TRBV12-3 or TRBV12-4 with TRBJ1-4; D unresolved. Trimming stripped 0 bases from V and 8 bases from J, with 4 bases between. CDR3 length: 12 residues. The CDR3 nucleotides are TGTGCCAGCAGTTTAGCCCCGGAAAAACTGTTTTTT. Residues: CASSLAPEKLFF.

This rearrangement joins TRBV6-6 to TRBJ2-7; 8 bases align to TRBD1. Unmatched junction bases numbered 5, after V lost 2 bases and J lost 2 bases. The CDR3 consists of 15 residues. Germline CDR1 is MNHNY and CDR2 is SVGAGI (reference sequence). The CDR3 DNA follows: TGTGCCAGCAGTTACGTAGGACAGGGAGCCTACGAGCAGTACTTC. Its translation: CASSYVGQGAYEQYF.